The 19 T cell receptor beta chains reported below all come from one sample, sequenced in a study of blood T cell repertoires in COVID-19. The protocol was immunoSEQ multiplex PCR, while the TCRdb copy is restricted to in-frame clones and leaves out a portion. Of about 370,000 clones listed, 89% are singletons. Input material: peripheral blood. All receptors derive from a woman aged 25 to 45 with COVID-19, enrolled during active disease.

Only one count was recorded for this clone. The gene calls are TRBV6-6 and TRBJ1-5; D may be TRBD1 (6 bases). The V gene's germline CDR1 is MNHNY and CDR2 SVGAGI (reference sequence). The CDR3 extends over 14 amino acids. V was pared by 2 bases and J by 7 bases, with 12 bases between. The CDR3 coding sequence is TGTGCCAGCAGTTACCCGATGGACAGCCAGCCCCAGCATTTT. Translated, it gives CASSYPMDSQPQHF.

V gene TRBV7-2 combines with J gene TRBJ2-3, with D perhaps TRBD2 (6 bases). V was pared by 0 bases and J by 0 bases, with 19 bases between. This CDR3 contains 19 residues. Per the germline V gene, CDR1 is SGHTA and CDR2 is FQGNSA. The CDR3 protein is CASSLAIRRLARSTDTQYF. The CDR3 DNA reads as TGTGCCAGCAGCTTAGCGATCCGTCGGCTAGCGAGGAGCACAGATACGCAGTATTTT.

This clone was detected once. V and J are TRBV7-2 and TRBJ1-1; possible D gene TRBD1, 6 bases. The germline V gene has CDR1 SGHTA and CDR2 FQGNSA. The CDR3 contains 15 residues. Trimming stripped 1 base from V and 4 bases from J, with 13 bases between. CDR3 nucleotides: TGTGCCAGCAGCTTAGTCGTCAGGGGTGGCACTGAAGCTTTCTTT. Encoded protein: CASSLVVRGGTEAFF.

The genes are TRBV2 and TRBJ1-1, with a weak D call TRBD1 (6 bases). This CDR3 has 14 amino acids. The V and J ends lost 6 bases and 3 bases respectively, with 14 bases between them. Germline CDR1 and CDR2: SNHLY and FYNNEI. The CDR3 sequence: CASSEQGWDTEAFF. CDR3 DNA sequence: TGTGCCAGCAGCGAACAGGGATGGGACACTGAAGCTTTCTTT.

The chain combines TRBV24-1 with TRBJ2-1, with 13 bases identical to TRBD2. J was trimmed by 8 bases and V by 4 bases; bases with no gene match: 7. This CDR3 spans 16 amino acids. Germline CDR1 is KGHDR and CDR2 is SFDVKD. CDR3 protein: CATSDHTSGRADEQFF. The CDR3 region has the DNA TGTGCCACCAGTGACCATACTAGCGGGAGGGCCGATGAGCAGTTCTTC.

This clone occurred once. The chain combines TRBV21-1 with TRBJ2-7; TRBD2 is the table's D call, not checked against the DNA. TRBV21-1 is termed a pseudogene. There are 23 residues in the CDR3. CDR3 DNA sequence: TGTGCCAGCACCAATGGGAGTCTCGGTGAGCGGGAGGGGCTGTTTCCCCAACGAGGCGAGCAGTACGTC. Its translation: CASTNGSLGEREGLFPQRGEQYV.

The chain joins TRBV7-8 to TRBJ1-2, with 8 bases identical to TRBD1. CDR1 and CDR2 (germline): SGHVS, FQNEAQ. The CDR3 extends over 17 amino acids. Unmatched junction bases numbered 15, after V lost 5 bases and J lost 4 bases. The CDR3 DNA is TGTGCCAGCAGCCCAGGGGTGGGCAGGGGGCGTCCCTATGGCTACACCTTC. This codes for CASSPGVGRGRPYGYTF. Full variable domain (remainder filled in from reference TRBV7-8 and TRBJ1-2): GAGVSQSPRYKVAKRGQDVALRCDPISGHVSLFWYQQALGQGPEFLTYFQNEAQLDKSGLPSDRFFAERPEGSVSTLKIQRTQQEDSAVYLCASSPGVGRGRPYGYTFGSGTRLTVV.

The chain joins TRBV2 to TRBJ2-6; possibly TRBD1 for D (6 bases). The V gene's germline CDR1 is SNHLY and CDR2 FYNNEI. The CDR3 has 17 residues. V was clipped by 4 bases and J by 0 bases, with 13 bases between them. The CDR3 region has the DNA TGTGCCAGCAGTGCATGGCAGGGGAGCTCTGGGGCCAACGTCCTGACTTTC. Protein product: CASSAWQGSSGANVLTF.

The rearrangement joins TRBV2 to TRBJ2-5; the match to TRBD2 covers 9 bases. The CDR3 covers 15 residues. The germline gives CDR1 SNHLY, CDR2 FYNNEI. The junction had 3 bases not matched to a gene; V was cut back by 2 bases and J by 2 bases. CDR3 in DNA: TGTGCCAGCAGTGAACGTAGCGGGGGACAAGAGACCCAGTACTTC. Translation: CASSERSGGQETQYF.

This chain joins TRBV10-3 and TRBJ2-1; 13 bases align to TRBD2. The CDR3 has 20 amino acids. Germline CDR1 ENHRY, CDR2 SYGVKD. V was clipped by 3 bases and J by 0 bases; unmatched bases: 11. The CDR3 spells CAISESPGTSGTSSYNEQFF. DNA for the CDR3: TGTGCCATCAGTGAATCTCCCGGGACTAGCGGGACGAGCTCCTACAATGAGCAGTTCTTC.

The chain combines TRBV21-1 with TRBJ1-1; the table assigns TRBD1, which was not confirmed against the DNA. TRBV21-1 is tagged as a pseudogene. CDR3 size: 15 residues. The CDR3 DNA sequence: TGTGCCAGCAGCAAAGAAAAGGGGCGGAACACTGAAGCTTTCTTT. Translation gives CASSKEKGRNTEAFF.

This rearrangement joins TRBV7-2 to TRBJ2-3; tentative D call: TRBD2 (5 bases). This CDR3 has 15 residues. CDR1 is SGHTA, CDR2 FQGNSA, per germline. Trimming pared 5 bases from V and 0 bases from J, leaving 12 bases between. The DNA of the CDR3 is TGTGCCAGCAGCCATCAGAGAGGGAGCACAGATACGCAGTATTTT. As protein: CASSHQRGSTDTQYF.

In its sample, this clone was seen once. This chain joins TRBV24-1 and TRBJ2-1, with 11 bases aligning to TRBD2. CDR3 length: 16 residues. Trimming removed 3 bases from V and 4 bases from J; junction bases left unmatched: 4. Germline CDR1 KGHDR, CDR2 SFDVKD. The CDR3 coding sequence is TGTGCCACCAGTGATACTAGCGGGAGAGATTACAATGAGCAGTTCTTC. It yields the protein CATSDTSGRDYNEQFF.

The rearrangement uses TRBV3-1 (or the pseudogene TRBV3-2) and TRBJ1-4, with 7 positions matching TRBD1. Per the germline V gene, CDR1 is LGHDT and CDR2 is YNNKEL (reference sequence). The CDR3 is 14 amino acids. J gave up 8 bases and V 4 bases, and 7 bases lay outside the gene matches. CDR3 DNA: TGTGCCAGCAGCCCGGGACAGCCAATCGAAAAACTGTTTTTT. This codes for CASSPGQPIEKLFF.

The rearrangement joins TRBV28 to TRBJ2-4; a possible D gene is TRBD2 (5 bases). Germline assignment: CDR1 MDHEN and CDR2 SYDVKM. The CDR3 is 14 residues long. V lost 3 bases to trimming and J lost 9 bases, with 15 bases between them. CDR3 coding DNA: TGTGCCAGCAGTTTCTTTGGAGGTATCAGCATTCAGTACTTC. It codes for CASSFFGGISIQYF.

The rearrangement links TRBV5-4 to TRBJ2-5, with 11 bases matching TRBD2. Germline V gene data show CDR1 as SGHNT and CDR2 as YYREEE (reference sequence). The CDR3 contains 16 residues. J gave up 2 bases and V 4 bases, and 7 bases lay outside the gene matches. The CDR3 sequence: CASSPRASGGQETQYF. In DNA form, the CDR3 reads TGTGCCAGCAGCCCGAGGGCTAGCGGGGGGCAAGAGACCCAGTACTTC.

V usage is TRBV3-1 (or the pseudogene TRBV3-2) and J usage is TRBJ1-2, with 8 bases that match TRBD1. Germline-derived CDR1 and CDR2 are LGHDT and YNNKEL (reference sequence). The V segment lost 4 bases and the J segment 3 bases; nucleotides outside the gene matches: 13. This CDR3 is 17 amino acids long. The CDR3 DNA reads TGTGCCAGCAGCCCGTCTTTTCACAGGGGGGCGGACTATGGCTACACCTTC. Encoded protein: CASSPSFHRGADYGYTF.

The J gene is TRBJ1-1, the V gene TRBV11-3; D remains ambiguous. V gave up 5 bases and J gave up 8 bases, with 15 bases separating them. This CDR3 has 13 amino acids. From germline, CDR1 is SGHNT and CDR2 YENEEA. CDR3 sequence reads: CASSPHPESEAFF. The CDR3, as DNA: TGTGCCAGCAGCCCTCACCCGGAGAGCGAAGCTTTCTTT.

The chain uses TRBV7-2 and TRBJ2-3; 9 positions match TRBD2. The V gene end was trimmed by 1 base and the J gene end by 2 bases; junction bases not matched to a gene: 4. Germline V gene data show CDR1 as SGHTA and CDR2 as FQGNSA. The CDR3 has 16 residues. The CDR3 spells CASSLVLAGITDTQYF. CDR3 sequence (DNA): TGTGCCAGCAGCTTAGTCCTAGCGGGGATCACAGATACGCAGTATTTT.